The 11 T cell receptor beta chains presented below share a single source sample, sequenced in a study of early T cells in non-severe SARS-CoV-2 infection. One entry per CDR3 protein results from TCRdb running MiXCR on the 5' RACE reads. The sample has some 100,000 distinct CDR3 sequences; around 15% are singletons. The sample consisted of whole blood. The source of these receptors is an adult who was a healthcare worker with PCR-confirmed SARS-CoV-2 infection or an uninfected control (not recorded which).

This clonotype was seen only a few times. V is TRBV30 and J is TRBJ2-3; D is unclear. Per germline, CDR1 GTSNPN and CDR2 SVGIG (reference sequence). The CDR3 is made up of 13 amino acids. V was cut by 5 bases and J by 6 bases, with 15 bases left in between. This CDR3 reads CAWGRPPEDTQYF. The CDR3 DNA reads TGTGCCTGGGGTCGACCACCCGAGGATACGCAGTATTTT. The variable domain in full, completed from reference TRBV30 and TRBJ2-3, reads SQTIHQWPATLVQPVGSPLSLECTVEGTSNPNLYWYRQAAGRGLQLLFYSVGIGQISSEVPQNLSASRPQDRQFILSSKKLLLSDSGFYLCAWGRPPEDTQYFGPGTRLTVL.

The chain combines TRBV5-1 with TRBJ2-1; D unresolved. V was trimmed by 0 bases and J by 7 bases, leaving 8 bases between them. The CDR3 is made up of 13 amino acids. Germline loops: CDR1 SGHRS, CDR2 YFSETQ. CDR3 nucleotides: TGCGCCAGCAGCTTGGGTAGGAGAAATGAGCAGTTCTTC. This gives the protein CASSLGRRNEQFF.

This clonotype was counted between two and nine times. The CDR3, as DNA: TGTGCCAGCAGCGCAAGGGGGGCGGACACCGGGGAGCTGTTTTTT. Translation gives CASSARGADTGELFF. This sequence joins TRBV9 and TRBJ2-2, with D tentatively TRBD1 or TRBD2 (6 bases each). Trimming left V 3 bases short and J 3 bases short, with 12 bases between. There are 15 residues in the CDR3. Per the germline V gene, CDR1 is SGDLS and CDR2 is YYNGEE.

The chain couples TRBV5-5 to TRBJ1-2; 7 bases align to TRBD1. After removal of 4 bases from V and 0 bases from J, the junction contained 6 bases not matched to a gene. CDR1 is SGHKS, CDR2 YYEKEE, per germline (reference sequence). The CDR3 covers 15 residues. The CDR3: CASSNRDRTNYGYTF. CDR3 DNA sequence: TGTGCCAGCAGCAACCGGGACAGAACTAACTATGGCTACACCTTC.

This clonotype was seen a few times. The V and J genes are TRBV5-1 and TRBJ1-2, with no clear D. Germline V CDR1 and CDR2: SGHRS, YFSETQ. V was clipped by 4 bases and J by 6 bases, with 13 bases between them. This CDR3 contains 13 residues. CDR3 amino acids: CASSLTASDGYTF. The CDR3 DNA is TGCGCCAGCAGCCTAACAGCTTCGGATGGCTACACCTTC.

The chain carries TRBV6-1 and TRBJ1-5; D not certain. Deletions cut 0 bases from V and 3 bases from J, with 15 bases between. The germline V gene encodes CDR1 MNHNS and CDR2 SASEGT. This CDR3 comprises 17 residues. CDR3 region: CASSEARRGRINQPQHF. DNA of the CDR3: TGTGCCAGCAGTGAAGCCAGGCGAGGGAGGATCAATCAGCCCCAGCATTTT.

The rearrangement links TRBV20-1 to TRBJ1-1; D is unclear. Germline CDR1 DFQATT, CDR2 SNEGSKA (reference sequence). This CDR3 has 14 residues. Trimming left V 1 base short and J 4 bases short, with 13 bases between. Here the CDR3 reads CSARVRETTTEAFF. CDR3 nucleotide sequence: TGCAGTGCTAGAGTACGTGAAACCACCACTGAAGCTTTCTTT.

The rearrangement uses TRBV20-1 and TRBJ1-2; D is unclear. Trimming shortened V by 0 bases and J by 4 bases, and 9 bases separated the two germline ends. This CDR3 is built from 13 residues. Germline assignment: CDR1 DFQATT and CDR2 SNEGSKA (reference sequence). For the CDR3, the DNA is TGCAGTGCTAGAGATATAGTCCTCTATGGCTACACCTTC. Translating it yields CSARDIVLYGYTF.

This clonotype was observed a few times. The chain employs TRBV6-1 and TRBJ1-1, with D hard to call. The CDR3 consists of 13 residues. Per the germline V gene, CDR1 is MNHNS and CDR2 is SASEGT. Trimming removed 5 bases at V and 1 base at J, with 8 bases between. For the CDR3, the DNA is TGTGCCAGCAGTTTACAGACGAACACTGAAGCTTTCTTT. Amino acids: CASSLQTNTEAFF.

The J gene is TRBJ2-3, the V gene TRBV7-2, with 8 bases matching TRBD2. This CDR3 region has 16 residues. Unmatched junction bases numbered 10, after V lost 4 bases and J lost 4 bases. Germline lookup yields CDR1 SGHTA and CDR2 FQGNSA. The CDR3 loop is CASSSRLGLGADTQYF. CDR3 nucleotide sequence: TGTGCCAGCAGCTCCCGATTGGGACTAGGAGCAGATACGCAGTATTTT.

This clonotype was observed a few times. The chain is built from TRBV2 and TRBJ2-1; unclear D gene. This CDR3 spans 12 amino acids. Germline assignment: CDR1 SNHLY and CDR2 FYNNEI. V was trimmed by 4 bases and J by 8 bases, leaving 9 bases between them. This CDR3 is CASSVARHEQFF. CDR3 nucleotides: TGTGCCAGCAGTGTTGCCAGGCATGAGCAGTTCTTC.